There are many counts of the clone carrying this T cell receptor (beta chain). Its matching antigen is unknown. The CDR3 totals 16 residues. CDR1 is SEHNR and CDR2 is FQNEAQ in the germline V gene (reference sequence). Unmatched junction bases numbered 11, after V lost 1 base and J lost 8 bases. TCRdb's table, derived via immunoSEQ multiplex PCR, lists solely in-frame clones and lacks some. The sample records some 110,000 clones, 87% being singletons. The sample is drawn from a study of T cell responses to AZD1222 COVID-19 vaccine. Study context: Second doses at about 4 or about 12 weeks were pooled. Whole-study results and caveats: CD4 TCRs linked to vaccination spanned spike, dominating at 160-218 and 743-854.

The clonotype was recovered from an adult in good health. The V call is TRBV7-9, the J call TRBJ2-1; TRBD2 matches at 7 bases. Specimen: peripheral blood, collected on day 0 of AZD1222 vaccination. DNA for the CDR3: TGTGCCAGCAGCTTAGTTCTTGGACTAGTGAACGATGAGCAGTTCTTC. Translation: CASSLVLGLVNDEQFF.